One and the same sample provided the 28 T cell receptor beta chains below, sequenced in a study of cytomegalovirus exposure and HLA in healthy donors. Profiled with immunoSEQ multiplex PCR; TCRdb holds only in-frame clones, not every one. The table records around 54,000 clones, around nine tenths of them present only once. The sample consisted of PBMCs. All receptors derive from a woman aged 18 to 35 in good health and CMV-seropositive.

V usage is TRBV7-9 and J usage is TRBJ1-2; D gene unclear. In germline, CDR1 is SEHNR, CDR2 FQNEAQ (reference sequence). Trimming shortened V by 5 bases and J by 6 bases, and 16 bases separated the two germline ends. There are 14 residues in the CDR3. CDR3 DNA sequence: TGTGCCAGCAGCCCAACACACCCCCAGGATGGCTACACCTTC. Encoded protein: CASSPTHPQDGYTF.

This chain links TRBV5-1 with TRBJ1-2; TRBD1 aligns across 7 bases. The V and J ends lost 5 bases and 0 bases, in that order; junction bases with no gene match: 7. Looked up from germline, CDR1 is SGHRS and CDR2 is YFSETQ. This CDR3 is built from 15 residues. Here the CDR3 reads CASSPTTGANYGYTF. CDR3 bases: TGCGCCAGCAGTCCAACCACAGGGGCTAACTATGGCTACACCTTC.

This rearrangement joins TRBV28 to TRBJ2-1, with 8 bases fitting TRBD2. V trimming: 2 bases; J trimming: 10 bases; junction bases outside the gene matches: 19. This CDR3 region has 18 residues. The germline V gene encodes CDR1 MDHEN and CDR2 SYDVKM. The CDR3 DNA reads as TGTGCCAGCAGTTTAGGGAGTAAGTCCGGCGGGGGGCCTCAGGAGCAGTTCTTC. As protein: CASSLGSKSGGGPQEQFF.

V usage is TRBV7-9 and J usage is TRBJ1-1, with D tentatively TRBD1 (5 bases). The CDR3 contains 16 residues. Germline V gene data show CDR1 as SEHNR and CDR2 as FQNEAQ (reference sequence). Trimming cost V 2 bases and J 5 bases, with 18 bases left between them. CDR3 sequence (DNA): TGTGCCAGCAGCTTACTTAGCGGGGGAGATGGGACTGAAGCTTTCTTT. Its protein product is CASSLLSGGDGTEAFF.

This clone was detected a few times. The chain joins TRBV28 to TRBJ1-2; D might be TRBD1 (5 bases). Germline loops: CDR1 MDHEN, CDR2 SYDVKM. The CDR3 spans 14 residues. The V and J ends lost 5 bases and 6 bases respectively, with 16 bases between them. DNA of the CDR3: TGTGCCAGCAGTCCCGACAGCACGGTAGATGGCTACACCTTC. Translating gives CASSPDSTVDGYTF.

The V gene is TRBV6-1, the J gene TRBJ1-5, with D hard to call. Germline assignment: CDR1 MNHNS and CDR2 SASEGT. CDR3 length: 13 amino acids. Trimming pared 0 bases from V and 7 bases from J, leaving 7 bases between. CDR3 loop: CASSEANKQPQHF. For the CDR3, the DNA is TGTGCCAGCAGTGAAGCCAACAAGCAGCCCCAGCATTTT.

The rearrangement uses TRBV30 and TRBJ1-1; D not resolved. The CDR3 loop spans 15 amino acids. Trimming cost V 0 bases and J 1 base, with 12 bases left between them. Germline V gives CDR1 GTSNPN, CDR2 SVGIG (reference sequence). CDR3 region: CAWSVRGSANTEAFF. The CDR3 bases are TGTGCCTGGAGTGTACGAGGGTCAGCGAACACTGAAGCTTTCTTT.

Only a few counts were recorded for this clone. This CDR3 reads CASSVDSGGPEDTQYF. The CDR3 DNA reads as TGTGCCAGCAGTGTAGATAGCGGGGGCCCCGAGGATACGCAGTATTTT. The genes are TRBV2 and TRBJ2-3, with 9 bases lining up with TRBD2. Germline loops: CDR1 SNHLY, CDR2 FYNNEI. Unmatched junction bases numbered 11, after V lost 4 bases and J lost 6 bases. CDR3 size: 16 residues.

This clone was counted between two and nine times. This chain uses TRBV30 with TRBJ2-5; 12 bases match TRBD2. The J segment lost 1 base and the V segment lost 2 bases, leaving 11 bases of the junction unmatched. The CDR3 has 18 amino acids. Per the germline V gene, CDR1 is GTSNPN and CDR2 is SVGIG (reference sequence). The DNA for the CDR3 is TGTGCCTGGAGTCCCACCCGGGGACTAGCGGGTTTCCAAGAGACCCAGTACTTC. Amino acids: CAWSPTRGLAGFQETQYF.

This clone has just one count. This chain uses TRBV19 with TRBJ1-5; D not certain. This CDR3 region has 15 residues. V was pared by 5 bases and J by 0 bases, with 11 bases between. Germline assignment: CDR1 LNHDA and CDR2 SQIVND (reference sequence). Written as DNA, the CDR3 is TGTGCCAGTAGTGACAATAATTATAGCAATCAGCCCCAGCATTTT. Amino acids: CASSDNNYSNQPQHF.

The chain has TRBV9 and TRBJ1-6; TRBD1 is a possible D gene (6 bases). The CDR3 sequence is 17 residues long. Germline V gene lookup returns CDR1 SGDLS and CDR2 YYNGEE. Trimming left V 3 bases short and J 4 bases short, with 17 bases between. The CDR3 bases are TGTGCCAGCAGCGCGAAGGCAACAGGGATATATAATTCACCCCTCCACTTT. Amino acids: CASSAKATGIYNSPLHF. The full variable domain, in which reference TRBV9 and TRBJ1-6 provide the parts outside the CDR3, is DSGVTQTPKHLITATGQRVTLRCSPRSGDLSVYWYQQSLDQGLQFLIQYYNGEERAKGNILERFSAQQFPDLHSELNLSSLELGDSALYFCASSAKATGIYNSPLHFGNGTRLTVT.

The chain joins TRBV5-1 to TRBJ2-4, with a weak D call TRBD2 (6 bases). CDR3 length: 17 residues. V lost 5 bases to trimming and J lost 0 bases, with 18 bases between them. Germline assignment: CDR1 SGHRS and CDR2 YFSETQ. CDR3 sequence (DNA): TGCGCCAGCAGGCCAGTGGGGGGAACGATAGCCAAAAACATTCAGTACTTC. Translating gives CASRPVGGTIAKNIQYF.

The rearrangement joins TRBV5-6 to TRBJ1-4, with D tentatively TRBD1 (6 bases). Germline CDR1 and CDR2: SGHDT and YYEEEE. V lost 4 bases and J 6 bases, leaving 16 bases between the germline ends. CDR3 length: 15 residues. The CDR3 reads CASSPGGGGDEKLFF. Here the CDR3 DNA reads TGTGCCAGCAGCCCTGGCGGGGGCGGGGATGAAAAACTGTTTTTT.

J is TRBJ1-3 and V is TRBV21-1; the table calls TRBD1, which could not be checked here. TRBV21-1 is a pseudogene segment. The CDR3 length is 16 residues. The CDR3 coding sequence is TGTGCCAGCAGCAAAGAAAGGGGCTCTCTCGGAAACACCATATATTTT. Translated: CASSKERGSLGNTIYF.

The chain recombines TRBV2 with TRBJ1-2; maybe TRBD1 (6 bases). From germline, CDR1 is SNHLY and CDR2 FYNNEI. V lost 8 bases, J lost 1 base, and 8 bases lay in between. The length of the CDR3 is 12 residues. CDR3 region: CASHRVNYGYTF. The CDR3 DNA reads as TGTGCCAGCCACAGGGTTAACTATGGCTACACCTTC. The full variable domain, rest sourced from reference TRBV2 and TRBJ1-2, is EPEVTQTPSHQVTQMGQEVILRCVPISNHLYFYWYRQILGQKVEFLVSFYNNEISEKSEIFDDQFSVERPDGSNFTLKIRSTKLEDSAMYFCASHRVNYGYTFGSGTRLTVV.

This chain connects TRBV5-4 to TRBJ1-2; D might be TRBD1 (6 bases). Per the germline V gene, CDR1 is SGHNT and CDR2 is YYREEE (reference sequence). V was trimmed by 4 bases and J by 10 bases, leaving 11 bases between them. CDR3 size: 11 residues. CDR3 in amino acids: CASSMDSSYTF. The DNA for the CDR3 is TGTGCCAGCAGCATGGACAGCTCCTACACCTTC.

The chain employs TRBV2 and TRBJ2-6; D is perhaps TRBD1 (6 bases). The CDR3 spans 20 residues. Trimming shortened V by 7 bases and J by 0 bases, and 25 bases separated the two germline ends. Germline CDR1 SNHLY, CDR2 FYNNEI. CDR3 in amino acids: CASTPPSVGHLSSGANVLTF. CDR3 DNA: TGTGCCAGCACCCCCCCCTCGGTGGGACACCTAAGCTCTGGGGCCAACGTCCTGACTTTC.

The gene calls are TRBV7-2 and TRBJ1-5, with 9 bases that match TRBD1. Germline CDR1 reads SGHTA; CDR2 reads FQGNSA. The CDR3 is made up of 17 amino acids. V was clipped by 2 bases and J by 1 base; unmatched bases: 6. Here the CDR3 reads CASSLRTGEGSNQPQHF. CDR3 coding DNA: TGTGCCAGCAGCTTACGGACAGGGGAGGGAAGCAATCAGCCCCAGCATTTT.

In its sample, this clone ranks as medium-sized. This chain uses TRBV28 with TRBJ2-3, with 12 nucleotides matching TRBD2. Germline CDR1 MDHEN, CDR2 SYDVKM. V lost 6 bases to trimming and J lost 4 bases; unmatched junction nucleotides: 8. This CDR3 comprises 16 residues. The CDR3 loop is CASRDLAGGGADTQYF. The CDR3 coding sequence is TGTGCCAGCAGGGATCTAGCGGGAGGGGGGGCAGATACGCAGTATTTT. Filled out from reference TRBV28 and TRBJ2-3, the complete variable domain reads DVKVTQSSRYLVKRTGEKVFLECVQDMDHENMFWYRQDPGLGLRLIYFSYDVKMKEKGDIPEGYSVSREKKERFSLILESASTNQTSMYLCASRDLAGGGADTQYFGPGTRLTVL.

This clone was observed a handful of times. J is TRBJ2-7 and V is TRBV5-4, with 8 positions matching TRBD2. V lost 1 base, J lost 5 bases, and 8 bases stayed unmatched. CDR3 length equals 15 residues. CDR1 and CDR2 (germline): SGHNT, YYREEE (reference sequence). CDR3 sequence reads: CASSLRGGLPDEQYF. The CDR3 nucleotides read TGTGCCAGCAGCTTGCGGGGGGGCCTTCCGGACGAGCAGTACTTC.

This rearrangement joins TRBV4-2 to TRBJ2-5; TRBD1 matches at 8 bases. Germline CDR1 is LGHNA and CDR2 is YNFKEQ. This CDR3 contains 15 residues. The trim removed 0 bases at V and 5 bases at J, leaving 5 bases unmatched. The CDR3 sequence: CASSQDGQGEETQYF. CDR3 nucleotide sequence: TGTGCCAGCAGCCAAGACGGACAGGGTGAGGAGACCCAGTACTTC.

The chain recombines TRBV14 with TRBJ1-3; D remains unclear. Trimming stripped 3 bases from V and 2 bases from J, with 11 bases between. Germline V gene data show CDR1 as SGHDN and CDR2 as FVKESK. The length of the CDR3 is 15 residues. CDR3 amino acids: CASSQGDVPGNTIYF. In DNA, the CDR3 is TGTGCCAGCAGCCAGGGCGACGTCCCTGGAAACACCATATATTTT.

This sequence joins TRBV5-1 and TRBJ1-4; maybe TRBD1 (5 bases). Germline-derived CDR1 and CDR2 are SGHRS and YFSETQ. This CDR3 has 13 residues. V lost 4 bases, J lost 6 bases, and 10 bases lay in between. The CDR3 reads CASSAQGYEKLFF. The CDR3 DNA follows: TGCGCCAGCAGCGCGCAGGGTTATGAAAAACTGTTTTTT.

This clone was picked up a small number of times. The chain links TRBV7-9 to TRBJ1-1; TRBD1 might be the D (5 bases). This CDR3 has 15 amino acids. Trimming left V 3 bases short and J 0 bases short, with 11 bases between. Germline CDR1 and CDR2: SEHNR and FQNEAQ (reference sequence). CDR3 protein: CASSLSQALNTEAFF. DNA of the CDR3: TGTGCCAGCAGCTTGTCACAGGCATTGAACACTGAAGCTTTCTTT.

This rearrangement joins TRBV5-1 to TRBJ1-1, with 7 nucleotides matching TRBD1. This CDR3 has 15 amino acids. Trimming cost V 0 bases and J 2 bases; bases outside gene matches: 4. CDR1 SGHRS and CDR2 YFSETQ come from the germline V gene. The CDR3 is CASSLGQGGNTEAFF. CDR3 coding DNA: TGCGCCAGCAGCTTGGGGCAGGGGGGCAACACTGAAGCTTTCTTT.

The chain uses TRBV27 and TRBJ2-7; 11 bases agree with TRBD2. The germline V gene encodes CDR1 MNHEY and CDR2 SMNVEV (reference sequence). This CDR3 contains 19 residues. V shed 1 base and J 3 bases; nucleotides not matched to a gene: 14. The CDR3 loop reads CASSLLGSGGARPIYEQYF. The DNA for the CDR3 is TGTGCCAGCAGTTTATTAGGTAGCGGGGGGGCAAGGCCCATCTACGAGCAGTACTTC.

The J gene is TRBJ2-1, the V gene TRBV6-6; TRBD2 aligns across 8 bases. This CDR3 is 11 amino acids long. V dropped 7 bases and J dropped 14; count of bases not matched to a gene: 7. Germline CDR1 MNHNY, CDR2 SVGAGI (reference sequence). The CDR3 bases are TGTGCCAGCACGAGCGGGGGACGAAAGTTCTTC. Protein sequence: CASTSGGRKFF.

The gene calls are TRBV28 and TRBJ2-5; 8 positions match TRBD1. Germline lookup yields CDR1 MDHEN and CDR2 SYDVKM. The ends lost 4 bases at V and 5 bases at J; junction bases unmatched: 15. The CDR3 runs 17 residues. CDR3 protein: CASSYWDRRQFSETQYF. The CDR3 DNA is TGTGCCAGCAGTTATTGGGACAGGAGGCAGTTTAGTGAGACCCAGTACTTC.